One sample yielded the 5 T cell receptor beta chains listed below, sequenced in a study of long-term antiretroviral therapy in people with HIV. Survey-level immunoSEQ v3.0 assays were run. Clones were read by immunoSEQ multiplex PCR, and TCRdb kept only the in-frame ones, dropping some. Seen here are some 16,000 clones, approximately 95% observed once, and the top ten hold just over 1.4%. Sequencing was performed on unsorted PBMCs, taken more than 10 years after starting antiretroviral therapy. The receptors originated from a man aged 25-40 years with HIV.

This chain links TRBV4-2 with TRBJ1-5; possible D gene TRBD1, 5 bases. Germline V lookup: CDR1 LGHNA, CDR2 YNFKEQ. This CDR3 spans 15 amino acids. Trimming pared 2 bases from V and 4 bases from J, leaving 12 bases between. Written as DNA, the CDR3 is TGTGCCAGCAGCCAAAGTACCAGGGAGAATCAGCCCCAGCATTTT. Translation gives CASSQSTRENQPQHF.

The gene calls are TRBV27 and TRBJ1-2, with unresolved D. The CDR3 spans 13 residues. CDR1 is MNHEY, CDR2 SMNVEV, per germline (reference sequence). V gave up 4 bases and J gave up 8 bases, with 14 bases separating them. The CDR3 DNA follows: TGTGCCAGCAGTTCAATCCCAGGCTACGGCTACACCTTC. Amino acids: CASSSIPGYGYTF.

V usage is TRBV5-1 and J usage is TRBJ2-2, with 7 bases matching TRBD1. This CDR3 region has 13 residues. Germline values: CDR1 SGHRS, CDR2 YFSETQ. V lost 3 bases and J lost 4; bases outside the gene matches: 0. Here the CDR3 DNA reads TGCGCCAGCAGCTGGGACAGCACCGGGGAGCTGTTTTTT. As protein: CASSWDSTGELFF.

The chain is built from TRBV19 and TRBJ1-6, with 9 nucleotides matching TRBD1. V shed 6 bases and J 5 bases; nucleotides not matched to a gene: 14. CDR1 is LNHDA and CDR2 is SQIVND in the germline V gene (reference sequence). The CDR3 totals 18 residues. Here the CDR3 DNA reads TGTGCCAGTAGCTCCCTGGCGGGCGGGACAGGGAATAATTCACCCCTCCACTTT. It encodes CASSSLAGGTGNNSPLHF.

This chain uses TRBV7-9 with TRBJ2-2, with D unresolved. The length of the CDR3 is 13 residues. Per the germline V gene, CDR1 is SEHNR and CDR2 is FQNEAQ (reference sequence). Trimming left V 3 bases short and J 3 bases short, with 5 bases between. The CDR3: CASSFSDTGELFF. In nucleotides, the CDR3 is TGTGCCAGCAGCTTTAGTGACACCGGGGAGCTGTTTTTT. Complete variable domain (other parts from reference TRBV7-9 and TRBJ2-2): DTGVSQNPRHKITKRGQNVTFRCDPISEHNRLYWYRQTLGQGPEFLTYFQNEAQLEKSRLLSDRFSAERPKGSFSTLEIQRTEQGDSAMYLCASSFSDTGELFFGEGSRLTVL.